This record concerns one TCR beta chain sequence. This CDR3 has 16 amino acids. The V and J ends lost 4 bases and 4 bases, in that order; junction bases with no gene match: 10. The germline gives CDR1 SGHTS, CDR2 YDEGEE. The data are from a study of technical replicates of blood from several donors. Profiled with immunoSEQ multiplex PCR; TCRdb holds only in-frame clones, not every one. Of almost 90,000 clones listed, 90% to 95% were seen once; the top ten hold approximately 0.24%. The receptor comes from a human donor in good health. The J gene is TRBJ1-4, the V gene TRBV5-8, with TRBD1 matching 7 bases. Specimen: T cells isolated from PBMCs. The CDR3 sequence is CASSPRLTGDNEKLFF. The CDR3 DNA is TGTGCCAGCAGCCCCCGCCTAACAGGGGATAATGAAAAACTGTTTTTT.